This T cell receptor beta chain was sequenced in a study of identical twins. The trim removed 4 bases at V and 6 bases at J, leaving 1 base unmatched. CDR1 and CDR2 (germline): SGHTA, FQGNSA. CDR3 length: 13 residues. As concerns this clonotype: The antigen is undetermined.

Whole-study findings and limits: The study found weaker excess twin sharing in beta out-of-frame sequences. It was out-of-frame TCR alpha sharing in monozygotic twins that models underestimated. Where out-of-frame alpha sequences were twin-shared, they showed excess low generation probability.

TCRdb redid the calling of the 5' RACE reads with MiXCR, one entry per CDR3 protein. Of about 240,000 distinct CDR3 sequences detected, 9.5% to 15% appear once; the ten largest clones hold roughly 4.2%. These same data were also listed under a study on yellow fever vaccine responses in identical twins.

This TCR came from a woman younger than 30 in good health. The rearrangement uses TRBV7-2 and TRBJ2-1; TRBD2 matches 9 bases. The sample comprised memory (CD45RO+) T cells sorted from blood. The CDR3, as DNA: TGTGCCAGCAGCTGGACTAGCGCCAATGAGCAGTTCTTC. It encodes CASSWTSANEQFF.